Following are 19 T cell receptor beta chains from one sample sequenced in a study of T cell repertoires in cytomegalovirus infection. These receptors' antigens are unknown. Using its own MiXCR run on the reads, TCRdb lists one record per CDR3 protein. The data show about 51,000 distinct CDR3 sequences, with roughly 20% seen just once and about 25% held by the top ten. Sequencing used CD8+ T cells from cultured PBMCs, obtained from culture after CMV antigen stimulation. The receptors derive from a human donor in good health (CMV status not recorded). Some clones in this sample may be carry-over from other donors' samples.

This clonotype was seen more than once but under ten times. The rearrangement joins TRBV7-6 to TRBJ1-2; no firm D call. Germline CDR1 reads SGHVS; CDR2 reads FNYEAQ. V dropped 4 bases and J dropped 5 bases, with 14 bases sitting between them. There are 14 residues in the CDR3. The CDR3 nucleotides are TGTGCCAGCAGCTCGGCCCTGGAAGGATATGGCTACACCTTC. It encodes CASSSALEGYGYTF.

This clonotype has more than one count but fewer than ten. The V and J genes are TRBV7-2 and TRBJ2-1; D remains ambiguous. Trimming shortened V by 4 bases and J by 4 bases, and 8 bases separated the two germline ends. The CDR3 sequence is 13 residues long. Looked up from germline, CDR1 is SGHTA and CDR2 is FQGNSA. As DNA, the CDR3 is TGTGCCAGCAGCTCCAAGAAGTACAATGAGCAGTTCTTC. It is translated as CASSSKKYNEQFF.

This clonotype was seen a few times. J is TRBJ1-2 and V is TRBV7-2; unclear D gene. The CDR3 totals 18 residues. Germline V gene data show CDR1 as SGHTA and CDR2 as FQGNSA. V gave up 1 base and J gave up 7 bases, with 25 bases separating them. CDR3: CASSLGRRNRDPEGGYTF. DNA for the CDR3: TGTGCCAGCAGCTTAGGTCGTCGGAATAGGGATCCTGAGGGTGGCTACACCTTC.

This clonotype was counted between two and nine times. The rearrangement uses TRBV7-2 and TRBJ1-3; no clear D. Trimming pared 4 bases from V and 7 bases from J, leaving 8 bases between. The CDR3 sequence is 12 residues long. Germline-derived CDR1 and CDR2 are SGHTA and FQGNSA. The CDR3 loop reads CASSYTANTIYF. The CDR3 region has the DNA TGTGCCAGCAGCTACACGGCGAACACCATATATTTT.

The sample holds a few counts of this clonotype. V is TRBV7-9 and J is TRBJ1-6; no clear D. With 5 bases removed from V and 7 bases from J, the gap between germline ends came to 9 bases. Germline V gives CDR1 SEHNR, CDR2 FQNEAQ (reference sequence). There are 13 residues in the CDR3. CDR3 in DNA: TGTGCCAGCAGCCCAGAACAGAATTCACCCCTCCACTTT. Its translation: CASSPEQNSPLHF.

The chain employs TRBV27 and TRBJ2-7; 10 bases fit TRBD2. V lost 2 bases to trimming and J lost 1 base; unmatched junction nucleotides: 11. Germline V lookup: CDR1 MNHEY, CDR2 SMNVEV (reference sequence). The CDR3 contains 18 residues. CDR3 bases: TGTGCCAGCAGTTTACTCCTAGCGGGAGATGTCGGATCCTACGAGCAGTACTTC. It translates to CASSLLLAGDVGSYEQYF.

This clonotype has a handful of counts. The CDR3 DNA reads TGTGCCAGCAGCTCCTCCACAGGGGCCCCTGAAGCTTTCTTT. Encoded protein: CASSSSTGAPEAFF. The chain recombines TRBV9 with TRBJ1-1, with 7 nucleotides matching TRBD1. The CDR3 is 14 residues long. Looked up from germline, CDR1 is SGDLS and CDR2 is YYNGEE. V gave up 4 bases and J gave up 6 bases; unmatched junction bases: 9.

This chain links TRBV7-9 with TRBJ1-1; no clear D. This CDR3 has 14 amino acids. Trimming left V 5 bases short and J 3 bases short, with 13 bases between. Germline V gene sequence: CDR1 SEHNR, CDR2 FQNEAQ (reference sequence). Written as DNA, the CDR3 is TGTGCCAGCAGCCCCATGGGGAAACACACTGAAGCTTTCTTT. Its translation: CASSPMGKHTEAFF.

The V gene is TRBV7-9, the J gene TRBJ2-3; possibly TRBD1 for D (6 bases). Trimming shortened V by 5 bases and J by 1 base, and 16 bases separated the two germline ends. Per germline, CDR1 SEHNR and CDR2 FQNEAQ (reference sequence). This CDR3 region has 16 residues. The CDR3 spells CASSVRDILRTDTQYF. CDR3 bases: TGTGCCAGCAGCGTCCGGGACATCCTCCGCACAGATACGCAGTATTTT.

V usage is TRBV7-8 and J usage is TRBJ2-2, with 9 bases fitting TRBD2. The CDR3 has 16 residues. Trimming cost V 8 bases and J 2 bases; bases outside gene matches: 9. CDR1 is SGHVS, CDR2 FQNEAQ, per germline. This chain's CDR3 is CASGGGARPNTGELFF. The CDR3 DNA reads as TGTGCCAGCGGCGGGGGGGCTCGACCAAACACCGGGGAGCTGTTTTTT.

The chain combines TRBV6-5 with TRBJ2-7; 7 nucleotides align to TRBD1. The CDR3 length is 14 residues. Germline assignment: CDR1 MNHEY and CDR2 SVGAGI. Unmatched junction bases numbered 4, after V lost 2 bases and J lost 3 bases. This CDR3 reads CASSYMGQIYEQYF. The CDR3 DNA reads TGTGCCAGCAGTTACATGGGACAGATCTACGAGCAGTACTTC.

This clonotype was seen a handful of times. The chain links TRBV4-2 to TRBJ1-1; TRBD1 aligns across 9 bases. The trim removed 2 bases at V and 5 bases at J, leaving 9 bases unmatched. The CDR3 consists of 16 residues. Per the germline V gene, CDR1 is LGHNA and CDR2 is YNFKEQ. CDR3 amino acids: CASSQINRGLGTEAFF. In DNA form, the CDR3 reads TGTGCCAGCAGCCAAATAAACAGGGGGCTGGGTACTGAAGCTTTCTTT.

The chain carries TRBV27 and TRBJ1-4; TRBD1 might be the D (5 bases). Trimming shortened V by 6 bases and J by 7 bases, and 15 bases separated the two germline ends. Germline CDR1 MNHEY, CDR2 SMNVEV (reference sequence). CDR3 size: 14 residues. CDR3 sequence: CASSPTQGAEKLFF. Here the CDR3 DNA reads TGTGCCAGCAGCCCGACACAAGGGGCTGAAAAACTGTTTTTT.

This clonotype was detected only a few times. This sequence joins TRBV7-9 and TRBJ1-2; D gene uncertain. Between the trimmed V and J ends, which lost 7 bases and 4 bases, there was a span of 13 bases. The CDR3 is 13 residues long. In germline, CDR1 is SEHNR, CDR2 FQNEAQ (reference sequence). CDR3 sequence (DNA): TGTGCCAGCACCCGGGTGATTTTCTATGGCTACACCTTC. Protein sequence: CASTRVIFYGYTF. The variable domain in full, with the rest retrieved from reference TRBV7-9 and TRBJ1-2, is DTGVSQNPRHKITKRGQNVTFRCDPISEHNRLYWYRQTLGQGPEFLTYFQNEAQLEKSRLLSDRFSAERPKGSFSTLEIQRTEQGDSAMYLCASTRVIFYGYTFGSGTRLTVV.

The chain joins TRBV10-1 to TRBJ1-5; D is unclear. Germline V CDR1 and CDR2: WNHNN, SYGVQD (reference sequence). The CDR3 contains 16 residues. V was cut by 2 bases and J by 0 bases, with 11 bases left in between. CDR3 coding DNA: TGCGCCAGCAGTGAGACGACTCCTTATAGCAATCAGCCCCAGCATTTT. Translated: CASSETTPYSNQPQHF.

The chain combines TRBV6-6 with TRBJ2-2; D assignment may be TRBD1 or TRBD2 (5 bases each). The V gene lost 2 bases and the J gene lost 3 bases, with 13 bases spanning the gap. This CDR3 spans 16 amino acids. Germline values: CDR1 MNHNY, CDR2 SVGAGI (reference sequence). The DNA of the CDR3 is TGTGCCAGCAGTTACGCCATCGGGACCTACACCGGGGAGCTGTTTTTT. This sequence encodes CASSYAIGTYTGELFF.

The chain employs TRBV7-6 and TRBJ1-5; possible D gene TRBD1, 5 bases. V was pared by 0 bases and J by 5 bases, with 8 bases between. CDR1 and CDR2 from the germline V gene are SGHVS and FNYEAQ. CDR3 length: 14 residues. DNA for the CDR3: TGTGCCAGCAGCTTAGCGGGGGAATATCAGCCCCAGCATTTT. Translating gives CASSLAGEYQPQHF.

The CDR3 nucleotides are TGTGCCAGCAGTGAAGCGCACGTCTCCTACGAGCAGTACTTC. It yields the protein CASSEAHVSYEQYF. V usage is TRBV6-1 and J usage is TRBJ2-7; D is undetermined. Germline V CDR1 and CDR2: MNHNS, SASEGT. Trimming cost V 0 bases and J 0 bases, with 6 bases left between them. The CDR3 consists of 14 residues.

The chain has TRBV7-2 and TRBJ2-3, with 7 positions matching TRBD2. The CDR3 totals 14 residues. CDR1 and CDR2 (germline): SGHTA, FQGNSA. Trimming at V came to 7 bases and at J to 5 bases, leaving 9 bases not matched to a gene. CDR3 protein: CASTLGRAGDTQYF. CDR3 in DNA: TGTGCCAGCACCCTGGGGAGGGCTGGAGATACGCAGTATTTT.